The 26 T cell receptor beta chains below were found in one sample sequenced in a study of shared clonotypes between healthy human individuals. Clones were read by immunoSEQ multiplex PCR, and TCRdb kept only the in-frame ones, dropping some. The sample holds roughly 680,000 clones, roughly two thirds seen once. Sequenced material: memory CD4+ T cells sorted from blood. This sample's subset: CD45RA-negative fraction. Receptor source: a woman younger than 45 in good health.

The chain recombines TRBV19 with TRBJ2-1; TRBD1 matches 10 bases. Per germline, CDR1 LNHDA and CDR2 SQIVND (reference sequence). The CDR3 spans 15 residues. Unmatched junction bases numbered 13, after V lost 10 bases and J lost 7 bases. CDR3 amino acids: CATKDPGQGLNEQFF. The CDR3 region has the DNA TGTGCCACCAAAGACCCGGGACAGGGGTTGAATGAGCAGTTCTTC.

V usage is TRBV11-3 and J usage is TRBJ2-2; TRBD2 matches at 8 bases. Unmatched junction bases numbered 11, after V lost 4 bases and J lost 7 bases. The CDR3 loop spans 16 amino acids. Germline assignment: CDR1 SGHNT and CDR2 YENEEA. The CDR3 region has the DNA TGTGCCAGCAGCTACGGGGGACTAGGGGGAAGCGGGGAGCTGTTTTTT. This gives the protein CASSYGGLGGSGELFF.

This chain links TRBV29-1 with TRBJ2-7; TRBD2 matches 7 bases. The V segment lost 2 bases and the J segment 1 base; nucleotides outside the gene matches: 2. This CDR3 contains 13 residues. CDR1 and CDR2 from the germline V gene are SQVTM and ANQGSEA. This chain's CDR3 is CSVELAVSYEQYF. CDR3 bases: TGCAGCGTTGAACTAGCGGTATCCTACGAGCAGTACTTC.

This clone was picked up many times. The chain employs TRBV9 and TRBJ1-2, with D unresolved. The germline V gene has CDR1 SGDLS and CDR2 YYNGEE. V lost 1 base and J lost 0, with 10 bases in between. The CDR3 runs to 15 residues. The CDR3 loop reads CASSVSPEANYGYTF. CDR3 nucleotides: TGTGCCAGCAGCGTAAGTCCCGAGGCTAACTATGGCTACACCTTC.

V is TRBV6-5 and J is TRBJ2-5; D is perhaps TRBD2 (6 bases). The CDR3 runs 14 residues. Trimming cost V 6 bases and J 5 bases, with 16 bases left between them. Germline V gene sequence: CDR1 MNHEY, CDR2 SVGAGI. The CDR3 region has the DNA TGTGCCAGCAGGTTCCCGGGGGTGGGGGAGACCCAGTACTTC. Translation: CASRFPGVGETQYF.

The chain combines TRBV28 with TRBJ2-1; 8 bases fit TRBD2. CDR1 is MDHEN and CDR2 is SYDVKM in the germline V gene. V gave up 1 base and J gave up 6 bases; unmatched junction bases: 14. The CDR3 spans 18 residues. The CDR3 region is CASSLYVTGGRSRNEQFF. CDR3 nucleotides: TGTGCCAGCAGTTTATATGTTACGGGAGGGAGGTCCCGCAATGAGCAGTTCTTC.

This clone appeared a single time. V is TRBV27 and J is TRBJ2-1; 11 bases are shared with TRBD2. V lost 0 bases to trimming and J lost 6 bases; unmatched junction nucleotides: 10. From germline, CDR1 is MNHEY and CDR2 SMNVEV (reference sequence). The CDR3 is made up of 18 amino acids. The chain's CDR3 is CASSLSIRLAGIINEQFF. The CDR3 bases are TGTGCCAGCAGTTTATCAATCAGACTAGCGGGAATAATCAATGAGCAGTTCTTC.

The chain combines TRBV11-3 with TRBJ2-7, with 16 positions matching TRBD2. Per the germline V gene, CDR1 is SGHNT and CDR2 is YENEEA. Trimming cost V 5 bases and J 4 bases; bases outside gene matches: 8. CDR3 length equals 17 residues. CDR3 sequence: CASSPGLAGGPGYEQYF. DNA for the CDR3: TGTGCCAGCAGCCCGGGACTAGCGGGAGGGCCTGGGTACGAGCAGTACTTC.

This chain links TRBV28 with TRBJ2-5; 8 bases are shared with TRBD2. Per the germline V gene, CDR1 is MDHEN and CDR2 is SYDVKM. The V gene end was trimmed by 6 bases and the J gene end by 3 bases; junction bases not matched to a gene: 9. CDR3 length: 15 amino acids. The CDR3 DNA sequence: TGTGCCAGCAGCCAAGCCGGGACTAGAAAAGAGACCCAGTACTTC. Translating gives CASSQAGTRKETQYF. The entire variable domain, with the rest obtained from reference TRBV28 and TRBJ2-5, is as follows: DVKVTQSSRYLVKRTGEKVFLECVQDMDHENMFWYRQDPGLGLRLIYFSYDVKMKEKGDIPEGYSVSREKKERFSLILESASTNQTSMYLCASSQAGTRKETQYFGPGTRLLVL.

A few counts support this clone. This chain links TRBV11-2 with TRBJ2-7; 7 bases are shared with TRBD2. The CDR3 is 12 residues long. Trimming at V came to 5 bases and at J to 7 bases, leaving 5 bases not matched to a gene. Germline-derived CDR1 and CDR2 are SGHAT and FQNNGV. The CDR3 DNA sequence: TGTGCCAGCAGCACGACTAGCTGGGAGCAGTACTTC. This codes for CASSTTSWEQYF.

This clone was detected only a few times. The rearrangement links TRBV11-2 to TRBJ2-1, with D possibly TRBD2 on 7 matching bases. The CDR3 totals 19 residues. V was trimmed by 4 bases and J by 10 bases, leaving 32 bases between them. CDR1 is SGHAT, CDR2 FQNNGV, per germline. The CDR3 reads CASSSPRGGADRRGPEQFF. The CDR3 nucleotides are TGTGCCAGCAGCTCCCCGAGGGGGGGGGCAGATCGACGCGGGCCCGAGCAGTTCTTC.

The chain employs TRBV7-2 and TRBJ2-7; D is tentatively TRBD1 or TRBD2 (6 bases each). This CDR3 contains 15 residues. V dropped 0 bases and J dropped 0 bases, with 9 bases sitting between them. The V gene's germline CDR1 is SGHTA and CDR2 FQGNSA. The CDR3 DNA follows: TGTGCCAGCAGCTTAGCAGGGGGGTACTCCTACGAGCAGTACTTC. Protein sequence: CASSLAGGYSYEQYF.

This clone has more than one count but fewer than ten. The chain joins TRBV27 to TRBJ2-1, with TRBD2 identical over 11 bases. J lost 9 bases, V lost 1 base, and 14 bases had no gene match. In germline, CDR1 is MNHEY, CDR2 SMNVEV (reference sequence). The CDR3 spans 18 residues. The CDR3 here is CASSLFPTGSGRDLEQFF. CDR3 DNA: TGTGCCAGCAGTTTATTCCCCACGGGTAGCGGGAGGGATCTTGAGCAGTTCTTC.

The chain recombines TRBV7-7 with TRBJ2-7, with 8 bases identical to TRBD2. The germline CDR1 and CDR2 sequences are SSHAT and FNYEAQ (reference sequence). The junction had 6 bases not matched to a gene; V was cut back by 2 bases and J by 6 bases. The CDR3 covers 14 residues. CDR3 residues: CASSLHGRASEQYF. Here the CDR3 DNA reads TGTGCCAGCAGCTTACACGGGAGGGCCTCCGAGCAGTACTTC.

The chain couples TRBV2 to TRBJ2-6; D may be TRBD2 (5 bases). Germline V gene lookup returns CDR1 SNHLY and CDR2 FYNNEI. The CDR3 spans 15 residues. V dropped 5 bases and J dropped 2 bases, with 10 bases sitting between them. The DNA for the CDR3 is TGTGCCAGCAGTTTTGGAGGAGCTGGGGCCAACGTCCTGACTTTC. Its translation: CASSFGGAGANVLTF.

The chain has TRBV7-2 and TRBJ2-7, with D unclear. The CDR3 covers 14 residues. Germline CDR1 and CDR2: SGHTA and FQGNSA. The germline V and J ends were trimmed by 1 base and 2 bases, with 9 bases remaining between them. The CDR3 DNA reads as TGTGCCAGCAGCTTAGGGTCTAGGACCTACGAGCAGTACTTC. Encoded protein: CASSLGSRTYEQYF.

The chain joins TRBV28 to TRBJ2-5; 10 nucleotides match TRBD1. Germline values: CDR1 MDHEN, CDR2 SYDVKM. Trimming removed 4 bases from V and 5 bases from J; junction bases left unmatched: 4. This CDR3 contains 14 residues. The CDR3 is CASSSGQGGETQYF. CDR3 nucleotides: TGTGCCAGCAGTTCTGGACAGGGGGGGGAGACCCAGTACTTC.

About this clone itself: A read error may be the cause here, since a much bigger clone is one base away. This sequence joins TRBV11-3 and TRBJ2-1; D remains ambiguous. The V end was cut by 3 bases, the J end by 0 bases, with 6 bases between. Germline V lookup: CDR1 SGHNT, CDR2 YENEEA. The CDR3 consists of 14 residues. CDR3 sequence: CASSLESSYNEQFF. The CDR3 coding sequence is TGTGCCAGCAGCTTGGAGAGCTCCTACAATGAGCAGTTCTTC. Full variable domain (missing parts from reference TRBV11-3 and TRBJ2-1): EAGVVQSPRYKIIEKKQPVAFWCNPISGHNTLYWYLQNLGQGPELLIRYENEEAVDDSQLPKDRFSAERLKGVDSTLKIQPAELGDSAVYLCASSLESSYNEQFFGPGTRLTVL.

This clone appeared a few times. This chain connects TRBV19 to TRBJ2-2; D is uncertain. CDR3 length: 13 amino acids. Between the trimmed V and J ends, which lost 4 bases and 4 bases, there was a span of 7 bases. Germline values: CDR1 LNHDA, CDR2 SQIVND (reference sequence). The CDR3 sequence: CASSTWSTGELFF. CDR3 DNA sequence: TGTGCCAGTAGTACTTGGTCCACCGGGGAGCTGTTTTTT.

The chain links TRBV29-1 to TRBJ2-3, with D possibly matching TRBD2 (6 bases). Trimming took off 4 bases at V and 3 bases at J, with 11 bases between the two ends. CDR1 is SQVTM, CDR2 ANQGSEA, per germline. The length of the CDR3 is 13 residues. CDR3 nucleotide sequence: TGCAGCGTTGCGCCTAGCGCTACAGATACGCAGTATTTT. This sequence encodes CSVAPSATDTQYF.

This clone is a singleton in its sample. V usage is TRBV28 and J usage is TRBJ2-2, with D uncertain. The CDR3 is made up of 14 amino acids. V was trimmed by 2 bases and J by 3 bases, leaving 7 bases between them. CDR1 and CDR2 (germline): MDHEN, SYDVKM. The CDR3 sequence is CASSLVMYTGELFF. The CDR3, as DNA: TGTGCCAGCAGTTTAGTTATGTACACCGGGGAGCTGTTTTTT. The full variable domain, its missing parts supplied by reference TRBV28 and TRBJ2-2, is DVKVTQSSRYLVKRTGEKVFLECVQDMDHENMFWYRQDPGLGLRLIYFSYDVKMKEKGDIPEGYSVSREKKERFSLILESASTNQTSMYLCASSLVMYTGELFFGEGSRLTVL.

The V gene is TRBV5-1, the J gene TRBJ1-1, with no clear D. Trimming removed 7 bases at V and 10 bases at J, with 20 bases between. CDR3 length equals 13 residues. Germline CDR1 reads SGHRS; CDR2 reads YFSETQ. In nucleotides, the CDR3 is TGCGCCAGCGCCATCGGGGTAAAGGCAGGAGCTTTCTTT. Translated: CASAIGVKAGAFF.

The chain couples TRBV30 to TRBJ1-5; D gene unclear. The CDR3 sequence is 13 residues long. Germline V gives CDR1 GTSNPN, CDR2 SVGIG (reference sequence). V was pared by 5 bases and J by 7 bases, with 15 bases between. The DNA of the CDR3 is TGTGCCTGGGGGCAAGGGTTTGGGCAGCCCCAGCATTTT. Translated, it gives CAWGQGFGQPQHF.

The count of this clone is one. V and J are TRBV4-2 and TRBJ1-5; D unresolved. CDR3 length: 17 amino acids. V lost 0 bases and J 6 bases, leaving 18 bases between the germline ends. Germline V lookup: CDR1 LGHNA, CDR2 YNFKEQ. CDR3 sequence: CASSQEGSLRNSQPQHF. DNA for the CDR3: TGTGCCAGCAGCCAAGAAGGCAGCCTGAGGAATAGTCAGCCCCAGCATTTT.

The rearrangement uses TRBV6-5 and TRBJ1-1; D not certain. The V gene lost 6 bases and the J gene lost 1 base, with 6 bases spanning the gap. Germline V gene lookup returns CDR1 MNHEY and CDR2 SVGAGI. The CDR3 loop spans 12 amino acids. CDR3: CASSNRNTEAFF. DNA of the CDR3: TGTGCCAGCAGCAACAGGAACACTGAAGCTTTCTTT.

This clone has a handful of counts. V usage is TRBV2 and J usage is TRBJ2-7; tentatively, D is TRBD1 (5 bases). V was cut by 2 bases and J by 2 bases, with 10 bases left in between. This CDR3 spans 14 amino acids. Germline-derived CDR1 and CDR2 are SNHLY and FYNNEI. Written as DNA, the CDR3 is TGTGCCAGCAGTGAAATTGTGACAGCCTACGAGCAGTACTTC. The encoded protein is CASSEIVTAYEQYF.